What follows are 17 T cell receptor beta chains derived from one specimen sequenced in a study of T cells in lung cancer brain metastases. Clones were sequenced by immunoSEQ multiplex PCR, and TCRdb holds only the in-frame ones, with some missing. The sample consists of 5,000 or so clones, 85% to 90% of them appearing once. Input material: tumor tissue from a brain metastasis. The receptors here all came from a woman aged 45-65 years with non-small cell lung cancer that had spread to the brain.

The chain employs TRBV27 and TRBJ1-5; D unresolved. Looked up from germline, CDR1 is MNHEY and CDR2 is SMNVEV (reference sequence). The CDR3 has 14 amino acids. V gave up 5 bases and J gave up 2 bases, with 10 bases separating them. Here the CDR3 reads CASSRGQGNQPQHF. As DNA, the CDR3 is TGTGCCAGCAGTCGGGGTCAGGGCAATCAGCCCCAGCATTTT.

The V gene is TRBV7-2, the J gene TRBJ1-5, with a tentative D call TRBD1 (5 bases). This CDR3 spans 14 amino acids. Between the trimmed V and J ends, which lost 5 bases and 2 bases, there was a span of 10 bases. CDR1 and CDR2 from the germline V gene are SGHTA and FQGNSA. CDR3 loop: CASSLTGGNQPQHF. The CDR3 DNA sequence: TGTGCCAGCAGCCTCACGGGGGGCAATCAGCCCCAGCATTTT.

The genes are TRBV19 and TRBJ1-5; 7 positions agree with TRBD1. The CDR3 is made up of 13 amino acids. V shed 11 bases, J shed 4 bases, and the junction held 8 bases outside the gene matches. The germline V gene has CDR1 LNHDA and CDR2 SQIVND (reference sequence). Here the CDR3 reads CASGQGVNQPQHF. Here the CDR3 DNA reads TGTGCCTCTGGGCAGGGGGTGAATCAGCCCCAGCATTTT.

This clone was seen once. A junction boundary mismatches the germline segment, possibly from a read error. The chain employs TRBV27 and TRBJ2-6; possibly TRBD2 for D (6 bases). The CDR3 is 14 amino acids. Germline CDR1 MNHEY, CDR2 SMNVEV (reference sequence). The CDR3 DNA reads TGTGCCAGCAGGACTAGTTTTGGGGCCAACGTTCTGACTTTC. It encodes CASRTSFGANVLTF.

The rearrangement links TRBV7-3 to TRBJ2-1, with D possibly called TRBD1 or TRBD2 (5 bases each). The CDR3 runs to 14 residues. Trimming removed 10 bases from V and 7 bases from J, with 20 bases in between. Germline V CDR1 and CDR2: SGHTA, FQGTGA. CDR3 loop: CATSRGASSNEQFF. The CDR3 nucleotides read TGTGCCACCTCTCGGGGCGCTTCGTCGAATGAGCAGTTCTTC.

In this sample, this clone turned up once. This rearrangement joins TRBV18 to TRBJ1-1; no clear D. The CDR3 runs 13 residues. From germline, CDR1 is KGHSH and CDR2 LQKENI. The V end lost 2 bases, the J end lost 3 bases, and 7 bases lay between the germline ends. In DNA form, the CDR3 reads TGTGCCAGCTCACCAATGAGGGACACTGAAGCTTTCTTT. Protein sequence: CASSPMRDTEAFF. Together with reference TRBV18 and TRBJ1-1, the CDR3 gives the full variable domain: NAGVMQNPRHLVRRRGQEARLRCSPMKGHSHVYWYRQLPEEGLKFMVYLQKENIIDESGMPKERFSAEFPKEGPSILRIQQVVRGDSAAYFCASSPMRDTEAFFGQGTRLTVV.

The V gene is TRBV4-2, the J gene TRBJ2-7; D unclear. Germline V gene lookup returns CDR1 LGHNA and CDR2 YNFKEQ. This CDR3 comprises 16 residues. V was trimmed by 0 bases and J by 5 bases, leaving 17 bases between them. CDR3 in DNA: TGTGCCAGCAGCCAAGATTCGAGTGGCATCTTTGACGAGCAGTACTTC. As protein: CASSQDSSGIFDEQYF.

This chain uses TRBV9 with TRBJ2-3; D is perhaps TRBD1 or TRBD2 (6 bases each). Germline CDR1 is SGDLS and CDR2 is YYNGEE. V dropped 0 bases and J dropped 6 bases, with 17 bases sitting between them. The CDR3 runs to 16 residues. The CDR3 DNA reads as TGTGCCAGCAGCGTAGACAATGGGGGGACAACGGATACGCAGTATTTT. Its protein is CASSVDNGGTTDTQYF.

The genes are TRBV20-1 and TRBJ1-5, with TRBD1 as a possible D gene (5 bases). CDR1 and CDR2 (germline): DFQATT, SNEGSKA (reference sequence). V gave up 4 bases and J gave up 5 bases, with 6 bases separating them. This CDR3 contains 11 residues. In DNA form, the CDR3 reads TGCAGTGCTACGGGGGATCAGCCCCAGCATTTT. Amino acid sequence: CSATGDQPQHF.

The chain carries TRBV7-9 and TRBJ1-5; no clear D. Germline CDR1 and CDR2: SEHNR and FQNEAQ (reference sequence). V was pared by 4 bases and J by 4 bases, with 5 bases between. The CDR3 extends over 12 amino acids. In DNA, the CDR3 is TGTGCCAGCAGCTCCCTTAATCAGCCCCAGCATTTT. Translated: CASSSLNQPQHF.

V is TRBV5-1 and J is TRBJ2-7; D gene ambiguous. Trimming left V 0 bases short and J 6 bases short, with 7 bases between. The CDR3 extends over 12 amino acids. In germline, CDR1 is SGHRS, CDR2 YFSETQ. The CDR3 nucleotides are TGCGCCAGCAGCTTGGCTGTGGGCGAGCAGTACTTC. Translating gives CASSLAVGEQYF.

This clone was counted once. For the CDR3, the DNA is TGTGCCAGGACGACTAGCGGGAGGGTTCCCTTGAACAATGAGCAGTTCTTC. Amino acid sequence: CARTTSGRVPLNNEQFF. The chain combines TRBV28 with TRBJ2-1; 14 bases align to TRBD2. The CDR3 consists of 17 residues. From germline, CDR1 is MDHEN and CDR2 SYDVKM. The V segment lost 9 bases and the J segment 5 bases; nucleotides outside the gene matches: 12.

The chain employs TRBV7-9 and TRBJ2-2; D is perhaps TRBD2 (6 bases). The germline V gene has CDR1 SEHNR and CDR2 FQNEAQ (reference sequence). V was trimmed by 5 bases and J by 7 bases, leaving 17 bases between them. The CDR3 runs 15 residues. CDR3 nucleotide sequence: TGTGCCAGCAGCCCCTCGGGAGCGCGGGTCGGGGAGCTGTTTTTT. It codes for CASSPSGARVGELFF.

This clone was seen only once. This chain's CDR3 is CASTFGTFTDTQYF. The CDR3 DNA is TGCGCCAGCACCTTCGGGACTTTTACAGATACGCAGTATTTT. This sequence joins TRBV5-1 and TRBJ2-3; a possible D gene is TRBD2 (6 bases). This CDR3 region has 14 residues. The ends were cut back, 6 bases at V and 3 bases at J, with 14 bases in the middle. The germline gives CDR1 SGHRS, CDR2 YFSETQ.

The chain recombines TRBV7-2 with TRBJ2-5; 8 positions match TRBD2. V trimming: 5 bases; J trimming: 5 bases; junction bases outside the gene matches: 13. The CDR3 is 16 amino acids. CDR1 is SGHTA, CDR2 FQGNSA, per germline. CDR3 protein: CASSPQRLARVETQYF. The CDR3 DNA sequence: TGTGCCAGCAGCCCTCAACGACTAGCGAGGGTGGAGACCCAGTACTTC.

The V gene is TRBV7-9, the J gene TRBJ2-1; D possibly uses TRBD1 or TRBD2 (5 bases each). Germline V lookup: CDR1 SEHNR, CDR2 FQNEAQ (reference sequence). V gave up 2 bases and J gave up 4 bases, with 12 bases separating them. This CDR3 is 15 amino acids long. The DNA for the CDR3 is TGTGCCAGCAGCTTACGGGGACGGGAATACAATGAGCAGTTCTTC. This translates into CASSLRGREYNEQFF.

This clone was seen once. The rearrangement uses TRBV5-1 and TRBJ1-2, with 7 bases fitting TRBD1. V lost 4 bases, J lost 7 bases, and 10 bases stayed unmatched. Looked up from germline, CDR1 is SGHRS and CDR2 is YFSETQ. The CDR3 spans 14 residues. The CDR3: CASSIPGGRGGYTF. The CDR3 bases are TGCGCCAGCAGCATCCCAGGGGGTCGGGGTGGCTACACCTTC. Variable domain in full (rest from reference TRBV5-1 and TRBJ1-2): KAGVTQTPRYLIKTRGQQVTLSCSPISGHRSVSWYQQTPGQGLQFLFEYFSETQRNKGNFPGRFSGRQFSNSRSEMNVSTLELGDSALYLCASSIPGGRGGYTFGSGTRLTVV.